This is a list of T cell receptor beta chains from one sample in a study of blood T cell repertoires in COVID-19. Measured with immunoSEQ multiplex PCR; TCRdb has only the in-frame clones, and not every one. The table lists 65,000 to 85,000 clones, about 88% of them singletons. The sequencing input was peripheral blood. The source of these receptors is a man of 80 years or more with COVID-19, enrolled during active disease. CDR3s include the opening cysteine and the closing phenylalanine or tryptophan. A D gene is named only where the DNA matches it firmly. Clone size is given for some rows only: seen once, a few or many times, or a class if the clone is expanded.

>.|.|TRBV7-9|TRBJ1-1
TGTGCCAGCAGCTCATTAGGGGGTTCCCTTGAAGCTTTCTTT
CASSSLGGSLEAFF
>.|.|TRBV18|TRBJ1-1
TGTGCCAGCTCACCACCCGAGGACAGTACTGAAGCTTTCTTT
CASSPPEDSTEAFF
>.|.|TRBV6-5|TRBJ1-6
TGTGCCAGCAGTTCATCCAGGGGTCGATCACCCCTCCACTTT
CASSSSRGRSPLHF
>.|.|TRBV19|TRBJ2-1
TGTGCCAGTAGTTTTGAGGTGAGCTCCTACAATGAGCAGTTCTTC
CASSFEVSSYNEQFF
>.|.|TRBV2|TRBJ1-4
TGTGCCAGCAGTCAGCAGGGATACAATGAAAAACTGTTTTTT
CASSQQGYNEKLFF
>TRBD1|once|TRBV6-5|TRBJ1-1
TGTGCCAGCAAGGGACAGGGTACAATGAACACTGAAGCTTTCTTT
CASKGQGTMNTEAFF
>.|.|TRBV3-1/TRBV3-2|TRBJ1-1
TGTGCCAGCAGCCAGGCGGAACTGAACACTGAAGCTTTCTTT
CASSQAELNTEAFF
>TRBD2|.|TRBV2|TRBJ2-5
TGTGCCAGCAGTGACGGGGGGGCCCTAGAGACCCAGTACTTC
CASSDGGALETQYF
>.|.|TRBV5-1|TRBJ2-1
TGCGCCAGCAGCTTGTCCGTATACAATGAGCAGTTCTTC
CASSLSVYNEQFF
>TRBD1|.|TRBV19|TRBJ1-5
TGTGCCAGTCGGAGGACAGGGATGGGTACCAATCAGCCCCAGCATTTT
CASRRTGMGTNQPQHF
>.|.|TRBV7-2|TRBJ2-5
TGTGCCAGCAGCCCCGAACAGTACTCCGAGACCCAGTACTTC
CASSPEQYSETQYF
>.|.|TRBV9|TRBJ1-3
TGTGCCAGCAGCGTATTATTAGGGGGATCGGGAAACACCATATATTTT
CASSVLLGGSGNTIYF
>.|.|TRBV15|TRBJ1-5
TGTGCCACCAGCAGAGATCCGACAGGAAATCAGCCCCAGCATTTT
CATSRDPTGNQPQHF
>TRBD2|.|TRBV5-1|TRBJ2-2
TGCGCCAGCAGCATACAGGGACTAGACACCGGGGAGCTGTTTTTT
CASSIQGLDTGELFF
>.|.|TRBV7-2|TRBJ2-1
TGTGCCAGCAGCTACGACAGCACCTCCTACAATGAGCAGTTCTTC
CASSYDSTSYNEQFF